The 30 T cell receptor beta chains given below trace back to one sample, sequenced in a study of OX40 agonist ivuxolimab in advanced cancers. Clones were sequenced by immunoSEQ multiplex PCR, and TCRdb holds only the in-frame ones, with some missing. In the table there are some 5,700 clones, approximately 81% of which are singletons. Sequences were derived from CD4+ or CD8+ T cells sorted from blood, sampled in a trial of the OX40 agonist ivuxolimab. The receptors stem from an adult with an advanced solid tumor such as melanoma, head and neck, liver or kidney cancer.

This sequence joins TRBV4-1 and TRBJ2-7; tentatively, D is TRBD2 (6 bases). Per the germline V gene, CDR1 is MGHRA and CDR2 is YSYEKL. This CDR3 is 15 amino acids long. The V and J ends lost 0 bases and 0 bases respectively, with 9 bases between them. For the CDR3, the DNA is TGCGCCAGCAGCCAAGATGGAGGGGACTCCTACGAGCAGTACTTC. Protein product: CASSQDGGDSYEQYF.

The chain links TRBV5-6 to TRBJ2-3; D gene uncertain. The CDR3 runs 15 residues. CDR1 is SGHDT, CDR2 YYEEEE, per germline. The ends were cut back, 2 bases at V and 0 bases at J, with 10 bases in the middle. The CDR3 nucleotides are TGTGCCAGCAGCTTAGTCGCATTTAGCACAGATACGCAGTATTTT. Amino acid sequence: CASSLVAFSTDTQYF.

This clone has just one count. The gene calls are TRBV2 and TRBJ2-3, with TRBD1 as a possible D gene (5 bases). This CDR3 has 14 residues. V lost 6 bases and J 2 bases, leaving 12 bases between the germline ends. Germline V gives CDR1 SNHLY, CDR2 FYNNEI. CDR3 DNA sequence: TGTGCCAGCAGCCGGACAACCCTCACAGATACGCAGTATTTT. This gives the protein CASSRTTLTDTQYF.

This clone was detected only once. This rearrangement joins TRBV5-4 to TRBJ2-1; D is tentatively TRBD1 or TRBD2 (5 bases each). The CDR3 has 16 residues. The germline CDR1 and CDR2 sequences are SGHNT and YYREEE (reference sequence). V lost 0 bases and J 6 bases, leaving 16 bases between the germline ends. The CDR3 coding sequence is TGTGCCAGCAGCTTGGGTCCGGACTTAGGGGCCAATGAGCAGTTCTTC. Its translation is CASSLGPDLGANEQFF.

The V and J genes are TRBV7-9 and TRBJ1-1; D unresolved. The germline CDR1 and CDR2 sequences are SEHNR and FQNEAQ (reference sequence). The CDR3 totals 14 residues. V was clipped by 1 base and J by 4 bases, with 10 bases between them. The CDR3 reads CASSLGDRSTEAFF. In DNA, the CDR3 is TGTGCCAGCAGCTTAGGCGACCGGAGCACTGAAGCTTTCTTT.

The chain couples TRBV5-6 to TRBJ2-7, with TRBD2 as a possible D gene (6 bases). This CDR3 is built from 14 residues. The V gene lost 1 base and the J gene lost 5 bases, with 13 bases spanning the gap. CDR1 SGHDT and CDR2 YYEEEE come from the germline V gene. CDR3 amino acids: CASSLTGVRNEQYF. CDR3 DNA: TGTGCCAGCAGCTTGACGGGGGTGAGGAACGAGCAGTACTTC.

CDR3 amino acids: CASSVDGGSYNEQFF. Written as DNA, the CDR3 is TGTGCCAGCAGCGTAGATGGGGGCTCCTACAATGAGCAGTTCTTC. This chain links TRBV9 with TRBJ2-1; D may correspond to TRBD1 or TRBD2 (5 bases each). The V end was cut by 0 bases, the J end by 0 bases, with 7 bases between. The CDR3 contains 15 residues. CDR1 SGDLS and CDR2 YYNGEE come from the germline V gene.

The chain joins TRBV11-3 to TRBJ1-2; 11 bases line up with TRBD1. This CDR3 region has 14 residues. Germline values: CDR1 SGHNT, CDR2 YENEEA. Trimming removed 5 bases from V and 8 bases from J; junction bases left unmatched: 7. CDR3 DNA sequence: TGTGCCAGCAGCAAACACCGGACAGGGGGCGGCTACACCTTC. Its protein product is CASSKHRTGGGYTF.

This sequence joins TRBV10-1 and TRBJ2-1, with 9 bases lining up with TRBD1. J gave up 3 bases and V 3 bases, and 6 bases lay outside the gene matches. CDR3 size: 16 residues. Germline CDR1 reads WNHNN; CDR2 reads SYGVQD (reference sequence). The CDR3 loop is CASSEKQGANYNEQFF. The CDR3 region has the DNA TGCGCCAGCAGTGAAAAACAGGGGGCGAACTACAATGAGCAGTTCTTC.

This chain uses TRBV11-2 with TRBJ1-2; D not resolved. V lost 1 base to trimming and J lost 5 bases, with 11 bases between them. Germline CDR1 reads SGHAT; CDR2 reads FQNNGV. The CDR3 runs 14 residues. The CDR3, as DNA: TGTGCCAGCAGCTTAGTTACGGCAGTTTATGGCTACACCTTC. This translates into CASSLVTAVYGYTF.

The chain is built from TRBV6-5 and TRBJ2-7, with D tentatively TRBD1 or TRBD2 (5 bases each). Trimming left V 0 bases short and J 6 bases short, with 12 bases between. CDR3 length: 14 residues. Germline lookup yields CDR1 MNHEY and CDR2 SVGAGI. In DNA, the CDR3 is TGTGCCAGCAGTTACTCGGGACCTAGTATCGAGCAGTACTTC. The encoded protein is CASSYSGPSIEQYF.

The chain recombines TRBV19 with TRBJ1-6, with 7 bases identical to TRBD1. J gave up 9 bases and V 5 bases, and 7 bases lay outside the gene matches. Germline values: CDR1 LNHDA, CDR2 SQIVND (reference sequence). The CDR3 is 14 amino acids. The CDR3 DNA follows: TGTGCCAGTAGTTCTTCGACAGGGAGTTCACCCCTCCACTTT. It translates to CASSSSTGSSPLHF.

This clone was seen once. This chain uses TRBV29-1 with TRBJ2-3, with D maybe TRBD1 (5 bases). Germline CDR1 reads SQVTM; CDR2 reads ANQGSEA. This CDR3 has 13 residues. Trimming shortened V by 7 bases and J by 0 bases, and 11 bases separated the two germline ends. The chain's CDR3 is CSASGFSTDTQYF. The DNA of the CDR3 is TGCAGCGCTTCAGGGTTTAGCACAGATACGCAGTATTTT.

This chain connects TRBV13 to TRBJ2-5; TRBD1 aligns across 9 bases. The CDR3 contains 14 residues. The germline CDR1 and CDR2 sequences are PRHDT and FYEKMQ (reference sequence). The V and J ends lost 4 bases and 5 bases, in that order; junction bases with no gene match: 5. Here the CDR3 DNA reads TGTGCCAGCAGCTCTTGGACAGGGGTGGAGACCCAGTACTTC. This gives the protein CASSSWTGVETQYF.

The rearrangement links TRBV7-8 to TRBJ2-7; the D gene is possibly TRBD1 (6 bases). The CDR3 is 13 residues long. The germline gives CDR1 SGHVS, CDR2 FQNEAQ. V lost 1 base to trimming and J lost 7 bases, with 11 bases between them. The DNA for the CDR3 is TGTGCCAGCAGCTTAGTTTCAGGGGAAGAGCAGTACTTC. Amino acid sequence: CASSLVSGEEQYF.

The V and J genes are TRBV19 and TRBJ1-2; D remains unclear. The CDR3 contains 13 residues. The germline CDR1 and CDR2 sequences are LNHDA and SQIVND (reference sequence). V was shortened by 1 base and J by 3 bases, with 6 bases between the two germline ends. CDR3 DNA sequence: TGTGCCAGTAGTATAGTGGCGGACTATGGCTACACCTTC. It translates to CASSIVADYGYTF.

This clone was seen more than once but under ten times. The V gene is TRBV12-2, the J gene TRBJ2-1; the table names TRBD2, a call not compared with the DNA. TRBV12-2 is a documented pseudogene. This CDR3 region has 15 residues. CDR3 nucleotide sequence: TGTGCAAGTCGCTATAGCGGGAGGGCCAGGAATGAGCAGTTCTTC. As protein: CASRYSGRARNEQFF.

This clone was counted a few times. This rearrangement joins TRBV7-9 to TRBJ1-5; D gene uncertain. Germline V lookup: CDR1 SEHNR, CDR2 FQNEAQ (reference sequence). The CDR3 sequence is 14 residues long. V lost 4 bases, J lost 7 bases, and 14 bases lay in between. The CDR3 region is CASSSVGPGQPQHF. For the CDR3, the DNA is TGTGCCAGCAGCTCAGTAGGGCCGGGACAGCCCCAGCATTTT.

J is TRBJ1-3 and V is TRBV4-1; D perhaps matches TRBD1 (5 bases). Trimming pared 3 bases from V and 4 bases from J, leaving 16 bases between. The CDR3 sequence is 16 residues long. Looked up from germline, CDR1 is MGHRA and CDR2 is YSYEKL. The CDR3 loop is CASSQKTGTLGNTIYF. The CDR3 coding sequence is TGCGCCAGCAGCCAGAAAACCGGGACCCTGGGAAACACCATATATTTT.

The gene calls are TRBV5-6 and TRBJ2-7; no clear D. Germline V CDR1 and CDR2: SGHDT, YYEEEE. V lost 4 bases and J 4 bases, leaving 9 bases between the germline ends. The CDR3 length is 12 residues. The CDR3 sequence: CASSLGRYEQYF. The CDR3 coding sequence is TGTGCCAGCAGCCTCGGACGGTACGAGCAGTACTTC. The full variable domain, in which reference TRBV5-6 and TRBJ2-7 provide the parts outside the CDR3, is DAGVTQSPTHLIKTRGQQVTLRCSPKSGHDTVSWYQQALGQGPQFIFQYYEEEERQRGNFPDRFSGHQFPNYSSELNVNALLLGDSALYLCASSLGRYEQYFGPGTRLTVT.

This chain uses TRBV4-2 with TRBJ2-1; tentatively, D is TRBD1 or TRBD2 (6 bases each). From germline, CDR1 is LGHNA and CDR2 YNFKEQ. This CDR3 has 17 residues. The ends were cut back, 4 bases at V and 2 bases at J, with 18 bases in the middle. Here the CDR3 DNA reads TGTGCCAGCAGCCCAAGACTGGGCGGGACACCCTACAATGAGCAGTTCTTC. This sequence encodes CASSPRLGGTPYNEQFF.

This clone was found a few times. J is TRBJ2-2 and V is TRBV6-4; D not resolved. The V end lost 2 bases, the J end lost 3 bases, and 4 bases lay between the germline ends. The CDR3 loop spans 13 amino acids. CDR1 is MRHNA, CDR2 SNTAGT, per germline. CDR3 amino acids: CASSDGDTGELFF. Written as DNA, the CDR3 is TGTGCCAGCAGTGACGGAGACACCGGGGAGCTGTTTTTT.

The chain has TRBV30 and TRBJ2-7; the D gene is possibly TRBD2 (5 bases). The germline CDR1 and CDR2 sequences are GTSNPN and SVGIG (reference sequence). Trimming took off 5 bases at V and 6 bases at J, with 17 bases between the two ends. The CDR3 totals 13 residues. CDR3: CAWDFEGGGEQYF. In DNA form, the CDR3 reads TGTGCCTGGGACTTTGAGGGCGGCGGCGAGCAGTACTTC.

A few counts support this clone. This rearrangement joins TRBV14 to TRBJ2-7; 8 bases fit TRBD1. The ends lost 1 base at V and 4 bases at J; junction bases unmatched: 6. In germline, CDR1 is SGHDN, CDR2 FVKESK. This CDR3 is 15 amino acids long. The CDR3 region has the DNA TGTGCCAGCAGCCAAGGGACAGGGTGGGCGTACGAGCAGTACTTC. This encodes CASSQGTGWAYEQYF.

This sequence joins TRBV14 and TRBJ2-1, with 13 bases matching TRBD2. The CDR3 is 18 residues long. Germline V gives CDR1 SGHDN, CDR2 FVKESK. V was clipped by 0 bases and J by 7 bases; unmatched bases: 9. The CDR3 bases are TGTGCCAGCAGCCAAGATAGCCCCGGGACTAGCGGGATAAATGAGCAGTTCTTC. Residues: CASSQDSPGTSGINEQFF.

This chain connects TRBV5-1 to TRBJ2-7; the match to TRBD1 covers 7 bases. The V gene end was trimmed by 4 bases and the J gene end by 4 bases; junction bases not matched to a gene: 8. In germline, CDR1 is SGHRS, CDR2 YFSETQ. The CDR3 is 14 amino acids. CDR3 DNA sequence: TGCGCCAGCAGCCCGCGACAGGGTATATACGAGCAGTACTTC. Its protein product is CASSPRQGIYEQYF.

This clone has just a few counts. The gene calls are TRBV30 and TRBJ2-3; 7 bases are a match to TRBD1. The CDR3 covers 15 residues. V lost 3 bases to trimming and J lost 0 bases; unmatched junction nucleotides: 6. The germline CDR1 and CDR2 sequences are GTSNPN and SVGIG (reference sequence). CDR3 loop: CAWRKQGFSTDTQYF. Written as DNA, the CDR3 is TGTGCCTGGAGAAAACAGGGGTTTAGCACAGATACGCAGTATTTT.

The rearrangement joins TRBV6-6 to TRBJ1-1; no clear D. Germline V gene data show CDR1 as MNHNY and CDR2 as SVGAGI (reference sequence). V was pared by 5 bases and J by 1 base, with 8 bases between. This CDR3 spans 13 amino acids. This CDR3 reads CASSHRPNTEAFF. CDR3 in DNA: TGTGCCAGCAGTCACCGACCGAACACTGAAGCTTTCTTT.

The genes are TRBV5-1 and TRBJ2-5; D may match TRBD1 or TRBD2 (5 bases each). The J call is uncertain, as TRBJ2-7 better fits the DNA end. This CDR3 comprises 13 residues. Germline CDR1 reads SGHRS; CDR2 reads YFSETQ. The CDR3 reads CASSWDPSGEQYF. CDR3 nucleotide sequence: TGCGCCAGCAGCTGGGACCCGAGCGGCGAGCAGTACTTC.

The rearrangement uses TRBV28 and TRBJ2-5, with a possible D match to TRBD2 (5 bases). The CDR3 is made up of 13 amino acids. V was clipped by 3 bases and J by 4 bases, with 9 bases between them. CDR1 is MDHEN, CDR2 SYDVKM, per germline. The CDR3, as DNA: TGTGCCAGCAGTTTCCCTAGCTTAGAGACCCAGTACTTC. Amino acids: CASSFPSLETQYF.